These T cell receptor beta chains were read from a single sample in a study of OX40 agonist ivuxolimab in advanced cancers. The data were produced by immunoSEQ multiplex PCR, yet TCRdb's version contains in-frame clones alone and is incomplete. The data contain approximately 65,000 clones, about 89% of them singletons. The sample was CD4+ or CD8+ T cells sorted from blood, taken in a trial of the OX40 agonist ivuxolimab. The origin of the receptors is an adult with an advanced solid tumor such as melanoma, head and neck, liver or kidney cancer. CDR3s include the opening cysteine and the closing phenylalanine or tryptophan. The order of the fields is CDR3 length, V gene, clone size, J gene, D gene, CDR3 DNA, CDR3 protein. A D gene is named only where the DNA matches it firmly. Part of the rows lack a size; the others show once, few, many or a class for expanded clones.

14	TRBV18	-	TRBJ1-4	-	TGTGCCAGCTCACCACGAGGGGACCCAGGGAAACTGTTTTTT	CASSPRGDPGKLFF
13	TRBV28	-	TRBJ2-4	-	TGTGCCAGCAGTTCGGGGGATCAGAACATTCAGTACTTC	CASSSGDQNIQYF
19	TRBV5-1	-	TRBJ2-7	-	TGCGCCAGCAGCTTTGGCTTGGGTGGGTGGGGCTCCAGCTCCTACGAGCAGTACTTC	CASSFGLGGWGSSSYEQYF
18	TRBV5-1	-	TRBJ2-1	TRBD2	TGCGCCAGCAGCTTCGGACTAGCGGGAGTGCCTCTTTCTGATGAGCAGTTCTTC	CASSFGLAGVPLSDEQFF
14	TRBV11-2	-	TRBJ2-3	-	TGTGCCAGCAGCTTAACTGGGTGGGGGGATACGCAGTATTTT	CASSLTGWGDTQYF
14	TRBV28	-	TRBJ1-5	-	TGTGCCAGCAGTTTTGCAGGACCTAATCAGCCCCAGCATTTT	CASSFAGPNQPQHF
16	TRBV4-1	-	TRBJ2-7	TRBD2	TGCGCCAGCAGCCAAGAATCTAGCGGGAGTTTTAACGAGCAGTACTTC	CASSQESSGSFNEQYF
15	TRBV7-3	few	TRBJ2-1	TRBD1	TGTGCCAGCAGCTTAGCACAGGGGGGCTACAATGAGCAGTTCTTC	CASSLAQGGYNEQFF
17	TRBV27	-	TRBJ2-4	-	TGTGCCAGCAGTTTCCGGCCTACAGGGACCTCCAGGAACATTCAGTACTTC	CASSFRPTGTSRNIQYF
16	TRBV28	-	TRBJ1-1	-	TGTGCCAGCAGTTTTTGGTCGAGAGGGACGGACACTGAAGCTTTCTTT	CASSFWSRGTDTEAFF
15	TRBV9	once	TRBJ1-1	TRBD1	TGTGCCAGCAGCGTAGGACAGGGAGCAGGGGAATTGGCTTTCTTT	CASSVGQGAGELAFF
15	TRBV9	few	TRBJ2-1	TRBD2	TGTGCCAGCAGCGAACTAGCGACCTCCTACAATGAGCAGTTCTTC	CASSELATSYNEQFF
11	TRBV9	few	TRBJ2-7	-	TGTGCCAGCAGCGCGGGGTACGAGCAGTACTTC	CASSAGYEQYF
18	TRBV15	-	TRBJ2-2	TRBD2	TGTGCCACCAGCGTCCGTTATGGAGCGGGGGGTATAGCCGGGGAGCTGTTTTTT	CATSVRYGAGGIAGELFF
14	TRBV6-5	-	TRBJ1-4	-	TGTGCCAGCACGGCATCGACTGGGCGGGAAAAACTGTTTTTT	CASTASTGREKLFF
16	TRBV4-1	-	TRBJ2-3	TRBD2	TGCGCCAGCAGCTCGCGGAGCGGGGTAAGCACAGATACGCAGTATTTT	CASSSRSGVSTDTQYF
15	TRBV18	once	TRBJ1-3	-	TGTGCCAGCTCACCACCGGAGACAGCTGGAAACACCATATATTTT	CASSPPETAGNTIYF